The sequence of this T cell receptor (beta chain) was determined in a study of blood T cells in healthy people across ages. Findings and caveats of the study: Roughly linear age-related decline in beta diversity appeared, significant by age approximately 41.

Concerning this clonotype: Its target is unknown.

It was with a sample-barcoded 5' primer and a J-beta primer mix that a second PCR of about 7 to 12 cycles was run. One entry per CDR3 protein, called by TCRdb with MiXCR from the 5' RACE reads. The table includes 1,300,000 or so distinct CDR3 sequences, 55% to 75% detected once. Germline lookup yields CDR1 LGHDT and CDR2 YNNKEL (reference sequence). Trimming left V 2 bases short and J 6 bases short, with 11 bases between. CDR3 length: 13 amino acids. The extraction recovered at least 5.5 micrograms of total RNA per sample. Sequences were obtained from blood. This sequence joins TRBV3-1 and TRBJ2-7, with D perhaps TRBD1 (6 bases). The source of this sequence is a man in his late teens or twenties in good health. CDR3 in DNA: TGTGCCAGCAGCCAATCGAGGGGGTCCGAGCAGTACTTC. The encoded protein is CASSQSRGSEQYF.